Listed here are 15 T cell receptor beta chains from one sample, sequenced in a study of vaccination effects on CD4 cells after COVID-19. The method was immunoSEQ multiplex PCR; TCRdb's version includes in-frame clones alone and lacks a portion of them. This table has around 23,000 clones, around 75% appearing once. What these receptors recognize is not known. Antigen-specific CD4+ T cells were expanded with viral peptide pools in the ViraFEST assay before sequencing. After roughly eleven days in culture, the CD4+ T cells were isolated. Convalescent patients had PCR-confirmed SARS-CoV-2 infection between March and December 2020. This specimen consisted of CD4+ T cells from PBMCs cultured with a peptide pool, obtained before COVID-19 vaccination. The receptors originated from a human donor who had a prior SARS-CoV-2 infection.

The chain has TRBV12-3 or TRBV12-4 and TRBJ2-7; D is unresolved. This CDR3 has 13 residues. The ends were cut back, 7 bases at V and 7 bases at J, with 17 bases in the middle. CDR3: CASKLGSLVEQYF. The CDR3, as DNA: TGTGCCAGCAAACTGGGTTCGTTGGTAGAGCAGTACTTC.

This clone occurred once. This chain joins TRBV7-9 and TRBJ1-1; D not certain. Germline lookup yields CDR1 SEHNR and CDR2 FQNEAQ (reference sequence). The CDR3 spans 13 residues. Trimming shortened V by 1 base and J by 7 bases, and 10 bases separated the two germline ends. The CDR3 DNA is TGTGCCAGCAGCTTAGGGATGTCGAGTGAAGCTTTCTTT. This translates into CASSLGMSSEAFF. The whole variable domain, remainder taken from reference TRBV7-9 and TRBJ1-1, is DTGVSQNPRHKITKRGQNVTFRCDPISEHNRLYWYRQTLGQGPEFLTYFQNEAQLEKSRLLSDRFSAERPKGSFSTLEIQRTEQGDSAMYLCASSLGMSSEAFFGQGTRLTVV.

This chain links TRBV15 with TRBJ2-3; possibly TRBD1 for D (5 bases). Trimming took off 0 bases at V and 3 bases at J, with 13 bases between the two ends. The CDR3 spans 16 residues. The germline CDR1 and CDR2 sequences are LNHNV and YYDKDF (reference sequence). The CDR3, as DNA: TGTGCCACCAGCAGAGATCAAGGGGCTGGAACAGATACGCAGTATTTT. Translating it yields CATSRDQGAGTDTQYF.

The chain is built from TRBV5-1 and TRBJ1-1; 7 bases agree with TRBD1. The germline V gene has CDR1 SGHRS and CDR2 YFSETQ. Losses at the gene ends were 4 bases for V and 3 bases for J; bases not matched to a gene: 9. The CDR3 spans 15 residues. CDR3 residues: CASSPGTAGDTEAFF. Written as DNA, the CDR3 is TGCGCCAGCAGCCCCGGGACAGCAGGGGACACTGAAGCTTTCTTT.

The chain is built from TRBV9 and TRBJ2-3; D not certain. The length of the CDR3 is 17 residues. Trimming removed 0 bases at V and 0 bases at J, with 14 bases between. Germline-derived CDR1 and CDR2 are SGDLS and YYNGEE. This CDR3 is CASSVVWYTTSTDTQYF. In nucleotides, the CDR3 is TGTGCCAGCAGCGTAGTGTGGTATACAACAAGCACAGATACGCAGTATTTT.

The V and J genes are TRBV6-2 or TRBV6-3 and TRBJ2-7; D perhaps matches TRBD1 (6 bases). The V gene's germline CDR1 is MNHEY and CDR2 SVGEGT. Trimming removed 5 bases at V and 2 bases at J, with 16 bases between. The CDR3 has 15 amino acids. In DNA, the CDR3 is TGTGCCAGCAGTCAAACGGACAGCGAAGCCTACGAGCAGTACTTC. Translated, it gives CASSQTDSEAYEQYF.

The chain recombines TRBV3-1 (or the pseudogene TRBV3-2) with TRBJ1-3, with D possibly matching TRBD1 (5 bases). Trimming shortened V by 0 bases and J by 2 bases, and 14 bases separated the two germline ends. This CDR3 has 17 amino acids. Germline lookup yields CDR1 LGHDT and CDR2 YNNKEL (reference sequence). The chain's CDR3 is CASSQDLPTTAGNTIYF. DNA of the CDR3: TGTGCCAGCAGCCAAGACCTCCCGACGACAGCTGGAAACACCATATATTTT.

This clone was counted between two and nine times. The V gene is TRBV7-2, the J gene TRBJ2-2, with 9 bases aligning to TRBD2. The J segment lost 6 bases and the V segment lost 2 bases, leaving 7 bases of the junction unmatched. This CDR3 is 16 amino acids long. Germline lookup yields CDR1 SGHTA and CDR2 FQGNSA. The CDR3 region is CASSLRPSGAAGELFF. The CDR3 DNA reads as TGTGCCAGCAGCTTACGCCCTAGCGGGGCGGCCGGGGAGCTGTTTTTT. Looking up the rest from reference TRBV7-2 and TRBJ2-2 gives the full variable domain: GAGVSQSPSNKVTEKGKDVELRCDPISGHTALYWYRQSLGQGLEFLIYFQGNSAPDKSGLPSDRFSAERTGGSVSTLTIQRTQQEDSAVYLCASSLRPSGAAGELFFGEGSRLTVL.

This clone was seen a few times. The chain has TRBV9 and TRBJ2-6; tentatively, D is TRBD1 (6 bases). Germline V lookup: CDR1 SGDLS, CDR2 YYNGEE. The germline V and J ends were trimmed by 3 bases and 1 base, with 11 bases remaining between them. The CDR3 runs to 16 residues. CDR3: CASSGRGGSGANVLTF. As DNA, the CDR3 is TGTGCCAGCAGCGGAAGAGGGGGATCTGGGGCCAACGTCCTGACTTTC.

There are a few counts of this clone. V usage is TRBV4-1 and J usage is TRBJ1-2, with D uncertain. CDR3 length: 13 residues. V lost 5 bases and J 2 bases, leaving 9 bases between the germline ends. Germline V gives CDR1 MGHRA, CDR2 YSYEKL. CDR3 protein: CASSGSGNYGYTF. The CDR3 region has the DNA TGCGCCAGCAGCGGGTCTGGGAACTATGGCTACACCTTC.

V and J are TRBV5-1 and TRBJ1-2; 9 bases line up with TRBD1. From germline, CDR1 is SGHRS and CDR2 YFSETQ. The J segment lost 8 bases and the V segment lost 0 bases, leaving 5 bases of the junction unmatched. The CDR3 covers 14 residues. CDR3 DNA: TGCGCCAGCAGCTTGGAACAGGGGGCTCACGGCTACACCTTC. Translating it yields CASSLEQGAHGYTF.

The chain recombines TRBV5-1 with TRBJ1-4, with TRBD1 matching over 7 bases. CDR1 and CDR2 from the germline V gene are SGHRS and YFSETQ. The CDR3 covers 15 residues. V shed 4 bases, J shed 5 bases, and the junction held 8 bases outside the gene matches. CDR3 DNA sequence: TGCGCCAGCAGCCCTGGGACAGCCCTAAATGAAAAACTGTTTTTT. Translation gives CASSPGTALNEKLFF. The entire variable domain, with the rest obtained from reference TRBV5-1 and TRBJ1-4, is as follows: KAGVTQTPRYLIKTRGQQVTLSCSPISGHRSVSWYQQTPGQGLQFLFEYFSETQRNKGNFPGRFSGRQFSNSRSEMNVSTLELGDSALYLCASSPGTALNEKLFFGSGTQLSVL.

The J gene is TRBJ1-1, the V gene TRBV5-1, with D possibly matching TRBD1 (6 bases). This CDR3 comprises 15 residues. Germline V gene sequence: CDR1 SGHRS, CDR2 YFSETQ. The V and J ends lost 1 base and 3 bases respectively, with 13 bases between them. For the CDR3, the DNA is TGCGCCAGCAGCTTGTTGGCGGGGGCGGACACTGAAGCTTTCTTT. It translates to CASSLLAGADTEAFF.

This chain links TRBV6-1 with TRBJ2-2; D is ambiguous. From germline, CDR1 is MNHNS and CDR2 SASEGT. The CDR3 is 16 amino acids. Trimming took off 2 bases at V and 1 base at J, with 11 bases between the two ends. This CDR3 reads CASSESFGENTGELFF. CDR3 DNA sequence: TGTGCCAGCAGTGAAAGTTTTGGAGAGAACACCGGGGAGCTGTTTTTT.

The chain links TRBV25-1 to TRBJ2-5, with unresolved D. Trimming took 3 bases from V and 1 from J, leaving 9 bases between them. CDR3 size: 14 residues. Germline CDR1 is MGHDK and CDR2 is SYGVNS. Here the CDR3 reads CASSEITTQETQYF. CDR3 coding DNA: TGTGCCAGCAGTGAGATAACAACCCAAGAGACCCAGTACTTC. The full variable domain, in which reference TRBV25-1 and TRBJ2-5 provide the parts outside the CDR3, is EADIYQTPRYLVIGTGKKITLECSQTMGHDKMYWYQQDPGMELHLIHYSYGVNSTEKGDLSSESTVSRIRTEHFPLTLESARPSHTSQYLCASSEITTQETQYFGPGTRLLVL.